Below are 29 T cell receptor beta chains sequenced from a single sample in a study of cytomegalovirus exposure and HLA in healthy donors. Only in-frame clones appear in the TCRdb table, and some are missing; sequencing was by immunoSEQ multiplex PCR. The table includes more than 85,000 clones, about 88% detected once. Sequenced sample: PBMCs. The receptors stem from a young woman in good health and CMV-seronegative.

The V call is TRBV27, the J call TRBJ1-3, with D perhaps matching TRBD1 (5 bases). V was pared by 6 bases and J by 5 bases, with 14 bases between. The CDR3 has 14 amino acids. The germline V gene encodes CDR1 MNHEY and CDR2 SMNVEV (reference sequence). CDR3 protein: CASSPDRLRNTIYF. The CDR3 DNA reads TGTGCCAGCAGCCCCGACAGATTAAGAAACACCATATATTTT.

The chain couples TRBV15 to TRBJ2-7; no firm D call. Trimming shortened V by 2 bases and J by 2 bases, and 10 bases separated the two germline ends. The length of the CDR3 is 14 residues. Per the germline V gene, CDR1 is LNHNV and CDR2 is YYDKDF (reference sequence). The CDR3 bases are TGTGCCACCAGCAGACCAGAAAACACCTACGAGCAGTACTTC. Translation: CATSRPENTYEQYF.

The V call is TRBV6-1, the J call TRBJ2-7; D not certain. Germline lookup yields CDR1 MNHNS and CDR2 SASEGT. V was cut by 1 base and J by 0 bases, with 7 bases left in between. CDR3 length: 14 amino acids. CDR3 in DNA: TGTGCCAGCAGTGAAGGCTTCAGCTCCTACGAGCAGTACTTC. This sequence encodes CASSEGFSSYEQYF.

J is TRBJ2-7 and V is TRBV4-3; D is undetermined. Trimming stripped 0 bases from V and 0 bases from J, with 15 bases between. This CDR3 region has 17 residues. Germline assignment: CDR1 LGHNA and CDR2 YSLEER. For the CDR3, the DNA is TGCGCCAGCAGCCAAGAGGTTGCGGCTGGAAGCTCCTACGAGCAGTACTTC. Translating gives CASSQEVAAGSSYEQYF.

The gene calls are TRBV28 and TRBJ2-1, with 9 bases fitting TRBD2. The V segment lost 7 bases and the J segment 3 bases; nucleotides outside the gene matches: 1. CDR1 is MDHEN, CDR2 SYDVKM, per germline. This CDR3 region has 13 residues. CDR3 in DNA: TGTGCCAGCAAGACTAGCGGCTACAATGAGCAGTTCTTC. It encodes CASKTSGYNEQFF.

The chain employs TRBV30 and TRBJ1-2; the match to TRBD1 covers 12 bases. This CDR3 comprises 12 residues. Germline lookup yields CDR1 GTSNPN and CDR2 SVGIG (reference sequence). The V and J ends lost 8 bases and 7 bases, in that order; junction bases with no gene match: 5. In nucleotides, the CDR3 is TGTGCCCGCACGGGACAGGGGGCTGGCTACACCTTC. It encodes CARTGQGAGYTF.

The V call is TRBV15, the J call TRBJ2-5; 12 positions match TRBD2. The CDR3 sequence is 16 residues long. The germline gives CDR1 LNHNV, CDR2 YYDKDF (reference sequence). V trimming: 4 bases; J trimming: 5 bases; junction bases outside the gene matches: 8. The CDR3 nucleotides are TGTGCCACCAGCACTAGCGGGGGGGCCGTTTCGGAGACCCAGTACTTC. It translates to CATSTSGGAVSETQYF.

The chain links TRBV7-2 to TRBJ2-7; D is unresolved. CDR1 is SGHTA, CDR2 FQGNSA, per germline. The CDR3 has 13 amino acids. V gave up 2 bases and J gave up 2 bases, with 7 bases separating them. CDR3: CASSLSPTYEQYF. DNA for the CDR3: TGTGCCAGCAGCTTATCCCCCACCTACGAGCAGTACTTC.

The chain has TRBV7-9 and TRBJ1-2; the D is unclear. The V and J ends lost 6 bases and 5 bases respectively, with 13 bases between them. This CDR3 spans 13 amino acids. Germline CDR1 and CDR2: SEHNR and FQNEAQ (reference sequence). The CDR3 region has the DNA TGTGCCAGCAGTCCCGACAAACCTTATGGCTACACCTTC. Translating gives CASSPDKPYGYTF.

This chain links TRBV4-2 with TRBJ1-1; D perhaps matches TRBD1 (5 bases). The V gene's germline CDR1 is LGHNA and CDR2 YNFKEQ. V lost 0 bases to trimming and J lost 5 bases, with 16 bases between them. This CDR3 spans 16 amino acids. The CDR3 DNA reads TGTGCCAGCAGCCAAGATGCAGGGCAGTTAGGGACTGAAGCTTTCTTT. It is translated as CASSQDAGQLGTEAFF.

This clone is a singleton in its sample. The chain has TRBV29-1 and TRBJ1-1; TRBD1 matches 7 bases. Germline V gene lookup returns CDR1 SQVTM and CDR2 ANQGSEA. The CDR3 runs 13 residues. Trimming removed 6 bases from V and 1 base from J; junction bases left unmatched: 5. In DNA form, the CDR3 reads TGCAGCGTGACGGACAGGAAGAACACTGAAGCTTTCTTT. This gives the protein CSVTDRKNTEAFF.

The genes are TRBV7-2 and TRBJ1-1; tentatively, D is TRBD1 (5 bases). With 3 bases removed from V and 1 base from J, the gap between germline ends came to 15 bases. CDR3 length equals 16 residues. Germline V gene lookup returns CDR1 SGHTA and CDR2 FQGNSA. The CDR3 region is CASSFGGFGGNTEAFF. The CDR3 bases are TGTGCCAGCAGCTTTGGGGGATTCGGGGGGAACACTGAAGCTTTCTTT.

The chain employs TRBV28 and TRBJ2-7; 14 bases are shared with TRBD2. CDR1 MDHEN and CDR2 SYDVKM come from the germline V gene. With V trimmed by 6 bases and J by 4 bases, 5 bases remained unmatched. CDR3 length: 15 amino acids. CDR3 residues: CASSETSGGVYEQYF. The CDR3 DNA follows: TGTGCCAGCAGCGAGACTAGCGGGGGGGTTTACGAGCAGTACTTC.

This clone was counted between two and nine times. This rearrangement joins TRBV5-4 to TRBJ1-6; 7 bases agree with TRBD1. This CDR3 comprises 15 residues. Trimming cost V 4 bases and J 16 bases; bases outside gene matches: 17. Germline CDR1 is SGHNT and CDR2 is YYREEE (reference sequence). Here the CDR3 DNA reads TGTGCCAGCAGCCAGACCCGACAGGGTAGAACCTCACTCCACTTT. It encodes CASSQTRQGRTSLHF.

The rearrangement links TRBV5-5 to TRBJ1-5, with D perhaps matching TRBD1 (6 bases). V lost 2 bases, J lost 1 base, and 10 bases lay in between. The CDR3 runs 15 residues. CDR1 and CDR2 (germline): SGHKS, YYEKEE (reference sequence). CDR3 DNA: TGTGCCAGCAGCTTTGGACAGAGAAGCAATCAGCCCCAGCATTTT. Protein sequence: CASSFGQRSNQPQHF. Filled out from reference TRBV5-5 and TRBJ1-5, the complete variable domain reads DAGVTQSPTHLIKTRGQQVTLRCSPISGHKSVSWYQQVLGQGPQFIFQYYEKEERGRGNFPDRFSARQFPNYSSELNVNALLLGDSALYLCASSFGQRSNQPQHFGDGTRLSIL.

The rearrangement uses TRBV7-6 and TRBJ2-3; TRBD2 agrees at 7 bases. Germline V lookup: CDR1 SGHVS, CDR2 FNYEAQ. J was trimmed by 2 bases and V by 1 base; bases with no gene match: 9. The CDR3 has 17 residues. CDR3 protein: CASSLVLGRGDTDTQYF. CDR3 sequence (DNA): TGTGCCAGCAGCTTAGTATTAGGTCGGGGGGACACAGATACGCAGTATTTT. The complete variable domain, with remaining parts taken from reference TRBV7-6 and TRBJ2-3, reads GAGVSQSPRYKVTKRGQDVALRCDPISGHVSLYWYRQALGQGPEFLTYFNYEAQQDKSGLPNDRFSAERPEGSISTLTIQRTEQRDSAMYRCASSLVLGRGDTDTQYFGPGTRLTVL.

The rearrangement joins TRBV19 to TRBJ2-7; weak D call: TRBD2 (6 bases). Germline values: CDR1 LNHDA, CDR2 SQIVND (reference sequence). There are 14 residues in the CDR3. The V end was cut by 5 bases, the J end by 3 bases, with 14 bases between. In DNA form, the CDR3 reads TGTGCCAGTAGTCCAACGGAGGGTCTCTACGAGCAGTACTTC. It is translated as CASSPTEGLYEQYF.

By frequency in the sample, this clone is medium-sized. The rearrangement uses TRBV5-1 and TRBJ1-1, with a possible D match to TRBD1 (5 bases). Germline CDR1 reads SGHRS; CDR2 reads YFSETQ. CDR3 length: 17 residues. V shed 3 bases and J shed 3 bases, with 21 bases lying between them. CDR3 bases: TGCGCCAGCAGCTGGGGCGGGGTGTTAGGGATTTACACTGAAGCTTTCTTT. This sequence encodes CASSWGGVLGIYTEAFF.

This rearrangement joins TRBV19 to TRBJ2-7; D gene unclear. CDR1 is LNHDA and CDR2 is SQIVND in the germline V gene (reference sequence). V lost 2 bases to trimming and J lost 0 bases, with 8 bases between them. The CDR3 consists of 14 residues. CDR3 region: CASSIIGGSYEQYF. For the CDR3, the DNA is TGTGCCAGTAGTATAATCGGCGGCTCCTACGAGCAGTACTTC.

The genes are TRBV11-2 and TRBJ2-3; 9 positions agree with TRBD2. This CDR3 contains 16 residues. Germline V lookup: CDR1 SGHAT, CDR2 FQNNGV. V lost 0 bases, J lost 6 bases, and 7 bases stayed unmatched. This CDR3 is CASSLEVAGVEDTQYF. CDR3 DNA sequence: TGTGCCAGCAGCTTAGAGGTAGCGGGAGTGGAGGATACGCAGTATTTT.

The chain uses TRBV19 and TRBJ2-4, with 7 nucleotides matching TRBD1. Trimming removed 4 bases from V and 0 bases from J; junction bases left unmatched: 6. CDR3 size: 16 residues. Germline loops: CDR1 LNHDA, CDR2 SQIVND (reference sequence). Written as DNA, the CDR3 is TGTGCCAGTAGTACTGGGACAGATCTAGCCAAAAACATTCAGTACTTC. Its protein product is CASSTGTDLAKNIQYF.

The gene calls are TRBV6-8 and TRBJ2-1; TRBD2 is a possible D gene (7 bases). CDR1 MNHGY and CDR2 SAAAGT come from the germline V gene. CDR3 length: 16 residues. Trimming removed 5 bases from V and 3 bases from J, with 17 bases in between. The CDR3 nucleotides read TGTGCCAGCAGTCTAGGGGGACTACACTTCTACAATGAGCAGTTCTTC. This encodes CASSLGGLHFYNEQFF.

The CDR3 DNA follows: TGTGCCAGCAGCTTAGCTCCCGGACAGGGGGCCGACAATGAGCAGTTCTTC. Amino acids: CASSLAPGQGADNEQFF. The chain has TRBV11-2 and TRBJ2-1; TRBD1 aligns across 11 bases. V shed 1 base, J shed 5 bases, and the junction held 7 bases outside the gene matches. The CDR3 is 17 residues long. Germline CDR1 SGHAT, CDR2 FQNNGV.

The CDR3 DNA reads TGTGCCAGCAGTCCCGGTTACGGGGGGATGTATCAGCCCCAGCATTTT. It encodes CASSPGYGGMYQPQHF. The chain recombines TRBV27 with TRBJ1-5; maybe TRBD1 (5 bases). The V gene lost 5 bases and the J gene lost 5 bases, with 19 bases spanning the gap. This CDR3 comprises 16 residues. Germline V gives CDR1 MNHEY, CDR2 SMNVEV (reference sequence).

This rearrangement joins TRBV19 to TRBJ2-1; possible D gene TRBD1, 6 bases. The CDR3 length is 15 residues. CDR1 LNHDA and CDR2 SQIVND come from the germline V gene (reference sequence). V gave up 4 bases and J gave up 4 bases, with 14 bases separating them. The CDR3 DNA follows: TGTGCCAGTAGTACCACAGGGTCCTCGTACAATGAGCAGTTCTTC. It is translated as CASSTTGSSYNEQFF.

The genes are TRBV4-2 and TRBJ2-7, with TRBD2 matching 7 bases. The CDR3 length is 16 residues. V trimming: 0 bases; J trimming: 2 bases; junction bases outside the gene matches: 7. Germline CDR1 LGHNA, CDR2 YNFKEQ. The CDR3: CASSQDRSGTPYEQYF. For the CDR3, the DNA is TGTGCCAGCAGCCAAGATCGGAGCGGGACGCCCTACGAGCAGTACTTC.

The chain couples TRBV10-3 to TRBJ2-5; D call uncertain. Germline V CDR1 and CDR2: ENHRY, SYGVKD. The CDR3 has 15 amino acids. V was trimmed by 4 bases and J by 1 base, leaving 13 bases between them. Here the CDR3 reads CAISAATGSQETQYF. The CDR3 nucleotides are TGTGCCATCAGTGCGGCTACCGGGTCCCAAGAGACCCAGTACTTC.

CDR3 DNA: TGTGCCACTGCGGGGCTCTCCTATAATTCACCCCTCCACTTT. This encodes CATAGLSYNSPLHF. The chain joins TRBV28 to TRBJ1-6; a weak D match, TRBD1 (5 bases). With 10 bases removed from V and 0 bases from J, the gap between germline ends came to 10 bases. Germline V lookup: CDR1 MDHEN, CDR2 SYDVKM. There are 14 residues in the CDR3.

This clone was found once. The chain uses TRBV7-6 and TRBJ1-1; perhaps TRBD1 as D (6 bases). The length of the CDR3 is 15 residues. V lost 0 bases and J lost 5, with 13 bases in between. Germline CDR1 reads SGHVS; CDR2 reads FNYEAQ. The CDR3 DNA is TGTGCCAGCAGCTTAGCTGGTGGGGGCTATACTGAAGCTTTCTTT. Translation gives CASSLAGGGYTEAFF.